This T cell receptor beta chain was sequenced for a study of blood T cell repertoires in COVID-19. V was cut by 0 bases and J by 8 bases, with 17 bases left in between. The CDR3 has 15 residues. Germline V gene data show CDR1 as SGDLS and CDR2 as YYNGEE. Repertoires were generated with immunoSEQ multiplex PCR, while TCRdb's copy carries only in-frame clones and drops some. The data show under 250,000 clones, with 88% seen just once and around 3.7% held by the top ten. What was sequenced was PBMCs or T cells enriched from blood (not recorded which). V usage is TRBV9 and J usage is TRBJ1-2; D is unresolved. This receptor was identified in a woman between 25 and 40 years old who had been exposed to COVID-19. CDR3 in amino acids: CASSVGQVERRGYTF. CDR3 sequence (DNA): TGTGCCAGCAGCGTAGGGCAGGTGGAACGGAGGGGCTACACCTTC.